The TCR beta chain under discussion was sequenced for a study of T cell repertoires in cytomegalovirus infection (dated by TCRdb to between 2018 and 2021). In terms of the full investigation: Alongside well-studied HLA-B-restricted epitopes, the peptide stimulations were aimed at recently identified HLA-C-restricted CMV epitopes, whose presentation resists viral immunomodulation. The HLA type of each donor mattered for the analysis, because public TCR beta signatures pointed to carriage of CMV infection along with the matching HLA type. Overall results and qualifications from the work: The ex vivo response was dominated by HLA-C-restricted CMV-specific TCR beta clonotypes, which also provided the single most frequent clonotype in two of eight donors. In both this cohort and an independent cohort of 350 or so donors, the cumulative frequency of public TCR beta family members distinguished carriers of CMV infection plus the relevant HLA type.

This sample was sequenced with an Illumina HiSeq 1500. Starting from the raw public reads, TCRdb applied fastp trimming at Q25, assembled clones with MiXCR and retained in-frame beta chains. Every distinct CDR3 protein forms one entry, paired with its most common genes and DNA. This sample comprises approximately 770,000 distinct CDR3 sequences, roughly 28% of them detected only once. The top ten clones comprise approximately 14% of the sample. This specimen's treatment or condition label, interpreted: in vitro stimulation with specific CMV peptide epitopes to enrich CMV-specific T cells. Relative to germline, V is missing 10 bases and J is missing 4 bases, with 8 bases of the junction outside any gene match. Taken from cysteine to phenylalanine, the CDR3 has 14 residues. The read is trimmed to its CDR3 DNA, 42 bases read in frame from base 1. Looking up the germline V gene yields CDR1 MNHNS and CDR2 SASEGT.

The table lists this clonotype with a few counts. What this receptor recognizes is not known. Per-base qualities were not stored, and no clone one base away is much larger. The sample here was cultured CD8+ T cells from PBMCs, taken from culture after CMV antigen stimulation. Recombination linked TRBV6-1 to TRBJ2-1, with 9 bases aligning to TRBD1. This TCR was recovered from a human donor in good health (CMV status not recorded). Some clones in this sample may be carry-over from other donors' samples. The CDR3 corresponds to CAIYRGRLYNEQFF. Read as DNA, the sequence is TGTGCCATCTACAGGGGGCGGCTTTACAATGAGCAGTTCTTC.